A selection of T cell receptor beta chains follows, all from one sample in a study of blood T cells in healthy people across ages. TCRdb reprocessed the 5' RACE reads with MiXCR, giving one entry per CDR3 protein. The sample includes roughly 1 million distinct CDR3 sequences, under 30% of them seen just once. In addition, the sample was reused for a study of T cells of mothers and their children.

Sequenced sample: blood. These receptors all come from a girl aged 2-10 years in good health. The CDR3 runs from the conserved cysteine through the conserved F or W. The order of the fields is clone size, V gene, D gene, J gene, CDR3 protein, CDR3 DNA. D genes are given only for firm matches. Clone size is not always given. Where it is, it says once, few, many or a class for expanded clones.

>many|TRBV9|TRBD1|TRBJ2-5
CASSVLGTGPQETQYF
TGTGCCAGCAGCGTATTAGGGACAGGACCTCAAGAGACCCAGTACTTC
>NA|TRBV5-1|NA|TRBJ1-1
CASSLRTANAEAFF
TGCGCCAGCAGCTTAAGGACGGCTAACGCTGAAGCTTTCTTT
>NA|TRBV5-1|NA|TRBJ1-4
CASSQQELPEKLFF
TGCGCCAGCAGCCAACAAGAGCTACCCGAAAAACTGTTTTTT
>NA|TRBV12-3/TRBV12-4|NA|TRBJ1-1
CASRYPLGPNTEAFF
TGTGCCAGCAGGTACCCACTGGGGCCGAACACTGAAGCTTTCTTT
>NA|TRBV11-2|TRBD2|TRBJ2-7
CASSFWTSGGVLNDEQYF
TGTGCCAGCAGCTTCTGGACTAGCGGGGGGGTGTTAAATGACGAGCAGTACTTC
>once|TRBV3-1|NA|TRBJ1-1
CASSQLRGNTEAFF
TGTGCCAGCAGCCAATTGAGGGGCAACACTGAAGCTTTCTTT
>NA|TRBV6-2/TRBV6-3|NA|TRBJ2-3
CASRLGADTQYF
TGTGCCAGCAGACTAGGAGCAGATACGCAGTATTTT
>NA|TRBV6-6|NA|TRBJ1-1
CASSSRRPEAFF
TGTGCCAGCAGTTCGCGGCGCCCTGAAGCTTTCTTT
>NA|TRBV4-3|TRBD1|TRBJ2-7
CASSQDEDRGYEQYF
TGCGCCAGCAGCCAAGATGAGGACAGGGGCTACGAGCAGTACTTC
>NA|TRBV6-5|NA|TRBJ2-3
CASSSPRLTDTQYF
TGTGCCAGCAGCTCGCCCCGCCTGACAGATACGCAGTATTTT
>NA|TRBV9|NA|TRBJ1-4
CASSATIGEKLFF
TGTGCCAGCAGCGCAACCATAGGAGAAAAACTGTTTTTT
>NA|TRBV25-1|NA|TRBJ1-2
CASSEGVTVHPNYGYTF
TGTGCCAGCAGTGAAGGGGTGACAGTACATCCTAACTATGGCTACACCTTC
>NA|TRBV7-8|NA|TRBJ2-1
CASSLKENIYNEQFF
TGTGCCAGCAGCTTAAAGGAGAATATCTACAATGAGCAGTTCTTC
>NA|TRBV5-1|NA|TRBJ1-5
CASSLEGRLGPQHF
TGCGCCAGCAGCTTGGAGGGTAGACTGGGGCCCCAGCATTTT
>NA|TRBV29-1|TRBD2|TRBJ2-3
CSGGTSGPQDTQYF
TGCAGCGGGGGAACTAGCGGCCCTCAAGATACGCAGTATTTT
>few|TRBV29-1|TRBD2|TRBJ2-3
CSGLAGAEDTQYF
TGCAGCGGACTAGCGGGAGCTGAAGATACGCAGTATTTT
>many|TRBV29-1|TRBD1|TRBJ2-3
CSVAYLTPTGPDTQYF
TGCAGCGTTGCCTACCTTACCCCGACAGGGCCAGATACGCAGTATTTT
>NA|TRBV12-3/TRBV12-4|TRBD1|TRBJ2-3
CASSFFLGQGKDTLYF
TGTGCCAGCAGTTTTTTTCTGGGACAGGGAAAAGATACGCTGTATTTT
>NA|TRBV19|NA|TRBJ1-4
CASTREGDPATNEKLFF
TGTGCCAGTACCCGGGAGGGGGACCCAGCAACTAATGAAAAACTGTTTTTT
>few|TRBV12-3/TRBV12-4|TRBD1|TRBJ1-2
CASSLGGQPKYYGYTF
TGTGCCAGCAGTTTAGGGGGACAGCCGAAGTACTATGGCTACACCTTC
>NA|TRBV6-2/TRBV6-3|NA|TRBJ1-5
CASSLQGGYQPQHF
TGTGCCAGCAGCCTACAGGGTGGATATCAGCCCCAGCATTTT
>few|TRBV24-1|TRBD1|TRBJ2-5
CATSDPRQGTLQETQYF
TGTGCCACCAGTGATCCCCGACAGGGGACCCTACAAGAGACCCAGTACTTC
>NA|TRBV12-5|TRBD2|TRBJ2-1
CASGLVTSGIRNEQFF
TGTGCTAGTGGTTTGGTGACTAGCGGGATCAGGAATGAGCAGTTCTTC
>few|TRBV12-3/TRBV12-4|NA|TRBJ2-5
CASSNPGHQETQYF
TGTGCCAGCAGTAACCCGGGACACCAAGAGACCCAGTACTTC
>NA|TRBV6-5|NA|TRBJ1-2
CASSYPEGYGYTF
TGTGCCAGCAGTTACCCGGAAGGGTATGGCTACACCTTC
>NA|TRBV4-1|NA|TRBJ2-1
CASSQPGIPGFF
TGCGCCAGCAGCCAACCAGGGATACCGGGGTTCTTC
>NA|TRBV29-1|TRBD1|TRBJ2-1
CSVEAGGPYNEQFF
TGCAGCGTTGAGGCAGGGGGCCCCTACAATGAGCAGTTCTTC
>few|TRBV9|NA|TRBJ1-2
CASSVDQGGYGYTF
TGTGCCAGCAGCGTAGACCAGGGAGGCTATGGCTACACCTTC
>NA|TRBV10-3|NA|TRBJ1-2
CAISEEDRGSNYGYTF
TGTGCCATCAGTGAAGAGGATAGGGGCTCTAACTATGGCTACACCTTC
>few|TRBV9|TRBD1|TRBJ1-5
CASSVDDRGGRQPQHF
TGTGCCAGCAGCGTTGATGACAGGGGAGGACGTCAGCCCCAGCATTTT
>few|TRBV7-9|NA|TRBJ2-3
CASSGSLGTDTQYF
TGTGCCAGCAGCGGATCGCTTGGCACAGATACGCAGTATTTT
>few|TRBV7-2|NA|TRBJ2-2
CASSLVFPGELFF
TGTGCCAGCAGCTTAGTGTTTCCCGGGGAGCTGTTTTTT
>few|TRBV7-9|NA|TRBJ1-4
CASSRSRDEKLFF
TGTGCCAGCAGCCGGTCTAGAGATGAAAAACTGTTTTTT
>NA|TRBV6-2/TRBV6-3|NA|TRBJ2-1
CASSYSSRGDEQFF
TGTGCCAGCAGTTACTCGAGCAGGGGCGACGAGCAGTTCTTC
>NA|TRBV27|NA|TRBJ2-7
CASSLYPGPSTYEQYF
TGTGCCAGCAGTTTATATCCGGGGCCAAGCACCTACGAGCAGTACTTC
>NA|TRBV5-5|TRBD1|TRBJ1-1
CASSSLGQRPEAFF
TGCGCCAGCAGCTCCTTGGGACAGAGGCCTGAAGCTTTCTTT
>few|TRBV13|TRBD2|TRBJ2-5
CASSTLAGGPTETQYF
TGTGCCAGCAGCACCTTAGCGGGGGGGCCGACGGAGACCCAGTACTTC
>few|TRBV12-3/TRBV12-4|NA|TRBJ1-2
CASSWTLSYGYTF
TGTGCCAGCAGTTGGACACTCAGCTATGGCTACACCTTC
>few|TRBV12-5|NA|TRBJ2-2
CASGFSSVRGGVHGELFF
TGTGCTAGTGGTTTTTCCTCGGTGAGGGGAGGAGTGCACGGGGAGCTGTTTTTT
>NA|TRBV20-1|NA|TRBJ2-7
CSAQIYRSSEQYF
TGCAGTGCTCAAATATATCGATCGAGCGAGCAGTACTTC
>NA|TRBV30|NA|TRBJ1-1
CAWIGRVVRYTEAFF
TGTGCCTGGATCGGCAGGGTCGTTCGTTACACTGAAGCTTTCTTT
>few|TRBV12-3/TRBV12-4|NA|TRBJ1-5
CASSSAGAPNQPQHF
TGTGCCAGCAGTTCCGCAGGGGCCCCAAATCAGCCCCAGCATTTT
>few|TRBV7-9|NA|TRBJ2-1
CASSLGGRRGFF
TGTGCCAGCAGCTTAGGTGGGAGAAGAGGGTTCTTC
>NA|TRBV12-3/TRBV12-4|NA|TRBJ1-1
CASSWGEANTEAFF
TGTGCCAGCAGTTGGGGAGAGGCGAACACTGAAGCTTTCTTT
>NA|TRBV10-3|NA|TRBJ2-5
CAISESTTGVETQYF
TGTGCCATCAGTGAGTCGACTACGGGGGTAGAGACCCAGTACTTC
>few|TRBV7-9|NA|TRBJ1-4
CASSRSGEWDEKLFF
TGTGCCAGCAGCCGATCGGGGGAGTGGGATGAAAAACTGTTTTTT
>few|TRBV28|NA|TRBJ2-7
CASRNLLGSTYEQYF
TGTGCCAGCAGGAACTTACTGGGGTCCACCTACGAGCAGTACTTC
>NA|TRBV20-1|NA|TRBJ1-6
CSASAGRGNSPLHF
TGCAGTGCTAGTGCGGGGCGGGGGAATTCACCCCTCCACTTT
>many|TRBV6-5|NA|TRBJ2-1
CASSYGGSSYNEQFF
TGTGCCAGCAGTTACGGGGGGAGCTCCTACAATGAGCAGTTCTTC
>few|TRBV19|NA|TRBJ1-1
CASSIAGGLNTEAFF
TGTGCCAGTAGTATAGCTGGAGGGCTGAACACTGAAGCTTTCTTT
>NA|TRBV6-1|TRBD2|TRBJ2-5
CASGNDAGTSGGAETQYF
TGTGCCAGCGGGAACGACGCCGGGACTAGCGGGGGGGCCGAGACCCAGTACTTC
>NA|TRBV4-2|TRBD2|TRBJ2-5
CASSQHLAGVETQYF
TGTGCCAGCAGCCAACATTTAGCGGGAGTGGAGACCCAGTACTTC
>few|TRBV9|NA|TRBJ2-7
CASAWTEESYEQYF
TGTGCCAGTGCTTGGACCGAAGAGTCCTACGAGCAGTACTTC
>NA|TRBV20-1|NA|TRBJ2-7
CSATGTVKNEQYF
TGCAGTGCCACGGGGACGGTGAAAAACGAGCAGTACTTC